This T cell receptor beta chain came from a study of regulatory T cells in long-lasting Graves disease. Through Arm-PCR of CDR3 regions and iRepertoire HTBI primers, TCR beta libraries were built. One entry per CDR3 protein results from TCRdb running MiXCR on the multiplex PCR reads. The table includes some 500,000 distinct CDR3 sequences, about 14% detected once. Between the trimmed V and J ends, which lost 5 bases and 3 bases, there was a span of 8 bases. This CDR3 has 11 amino acids. The germline V gene encodes CDR1 DFQATT and CDR2 SNEGSKA (reference sequence). The sample's time point: newly diagnosed GD, antithyroid drugs for less than 3 months. TCR sequences were obtained from RNA taken from PBMCs. The sample holds many counts of this clonotype. These data were also filed under a second study, of T cells in Graves' hyperthyroidism and ophthalmopathy. That study reports: Lactation, pregnancy, other autoimmune disease or uncontrolled infection excluded patients.

The receptor's source is a man between 25 and 39 years old with Graves disease. J is TRBJ2-7 and V is TRBV20-1, with unresolved D. Source: peripheral blood mononuclear cells (PBMCs), taken at new diagnosis, from a patient treated with antithyroid drugs. This CDR3 is CSAGGRYEQYF. The CDR3 nucleotides are TGCAGTGCTGGCGGCCGCTACGAGCAGTACTTC.